This TCR beta chain was found in a study of T cells in women clearing cervical HPV infection. Germline V gene lookup returns CDR1 SGHRS and CDR2 YFSETQ. The CDR3 runs 16 residues. J gave up 2 bases and V 4 bases, and 8 bases lay outside the gene matches. As for this clone: The read ends 3 residues early relative to the CDR3; the germline J gene fills the gap.

Each participant carried one incident cervical HPV16 infection only. The repertoire was sequenced with immunoSEQ multiplex PCR; TCRdb's copy has only in-frame clones and lacks some. This sample's table has roughly 40,000 clones. The specimen was blood buffy coat. V usage is TRBV5-1 and J usage is TRBJ2-1; 8 nucleotides align to TRBD1. The sequence came from a woman aged 18 to 75 with a cervical HPV16 infection that either progressed to CIN3+ or cleared (not recorded which). The covered CDR3 bases are TGCGCCAGCAGCCCAATAACAGGGGGTACCTACAATGAG. It yields the protein CASSPITGGTYNE. The entire CDR3 protein is CASSPITGGTYNEQFF. Together with reference TRBV5-1 and TRBJ2-1, the CDR3 gives the full variable domain: KAGVTQTPRYLIKTRGQQVTLSCSPISGHRSVSWYQQTPGQGLQFLFEYFSETQRNKGNFPGRFSGRQFSNSRSEMNVSTLELGDSALYLCASSPITGGTYNEQFFGPGTRLTVL.